These T cell receptor beta chains were read from a single sample in a study of blood T cell repertoires in COVID-19. TCRdb's table, derived via immunoSEQ multiplex PCR, lists solely in-frame clones and lacks some. The sample has about 51,000 clones; 80% to 90% are singletons. Sequenced input: peripheral blood. The receptors here all came from a man aged 55-75 years with acute or convalescent COVID-19. Both conserved end residues are part of each CDR3. A D gene is named only where the DNA matches it firmly. For some rows the clone size is stated as once, few or many, or as a class when expanded; others skip it.

abundance: -; j_gene: TRBJ1-1; v_gene: TRBV11-3; d_gene: -; CDR3nt: TGTGCCAGCAGCTTATCGGGCGGAGGGAACACTGAAGCTTTCTTT; CDR3aa: CASSLSGGGNTEAFF
abundance: -; j_gene: TRBJ2-7; v_gene: TRBV19; d_gene: TRBD1; CDR3nt: TGTGCCAGTAGTATCAAGGGACAGGGGATCTACGAGCAGTACTTC; CDR3aa: CASSIKGQGIYEQYF
abundance: -; j_gene: TRBJ2-2; v_gene: TRBV14; d_gene: -; CDR3nt: TGTGCCAGCAGCACAGGGACGGCCACCGGGGAGCTGTTTTTT; CDR3aa: CASSTGTATGELFF
abundance: -; j_gene: TRBJ2-7; v_gene: TRBV4-1; d_gene: -; CDR3nt: TGCGCCAGCAGCCAAGTTGGCGGGAAGTACGAGCAGTACTTC; CDR3aa: CASSQVGGKYEQYF
abundance: -; j_gene: TRBJ1-1; v_gene: TRBV6-2/TRBV6-3; d_gene: -; CDR3nt: TGTGCCAGCAGTTACACCGGGGACACTGAAGCTTTCTTT; CDR3aa: CASSYTGDTEAFF
abundance: -; j_gene: TRBJ1-2; v_gene: TRBV29-1; d_gene: TRBD1; CDR3nt: TGCAGCGTTGAAAGAAAGGACAGGGGGCGCCAGGAAGGCTACACCTTC; CDR3aa: CSVERKDRGRQEGYTF
abundance: -; j_gene: TRBJ1-5; v_gene: TRBV5-1; d_gene: TRBD1; CDR3nt: TGCGCCAGCAGCTTCACCACAGGGGGCAATCAGCCCCAGCATTTT; CDR3aa: CASSFTTGGNQPQHF
abundance: -; j_gene: TRBJ2-3; v_gene: TRBV7-2; d_gene: -; CDR3nt: TGTGCCAGCAGCTTAGCGAAGCGGGCAACAGATACGCAGTATTTT; CDR3aa: CASSLAKRATDTQYF
abundance: -; j_gene: TRBJ2-5; v_gene: TRBV29-1; d_gene: TRBD1; CDR3nt: TGCAGCGTTGATTCAGGGGGCCAAGAGACCCAGTACTTC; CDR3aa: CSVDSGGQETQYF
abundance: -; j_gene: TRBJ2-2; v_gene: TRBV25-1; d_gene: -; CDR3nt: TGTGCCAGCAGTGAGATCGGGGGATACACCGGGGAGCTGTTTTTT; CDR3aa: CASSEIGGYTGELFF
abundance: -; j_gene: TRBJ1-4; v_gene: TRBV19; d_gene: TRBD1; CDR3nt: TGTGCCAGTAGTATGCAGGGGGGAACTAATGAAAAACTGTTTTTT; CDR3aa: CASSMQGGTNEKLFF
abundance: -; j_gene: TRBJ2-5; v_gene: TRBV28; d_gene: -; CDR3nt: TGTGCCAGCAGTTGGACTCAGAAAGAGACCCAGTACTTC; CDR3aa: CASSWTQKETQYF
abundance: once; j_gene: TRBJ1-2; v_gene: TRBV7-3; d_gene: TRBD1; CDR3nt: TGTGCCAGCAGCCGGGGACAGGGCGATGGCTACACCTTC; CDR3aa: CASSRGQGDGYTF
abundance: -; j_gene: TRBJ2-7; v_gene: TRBV29-1; d_gene: -; CDR3nt: TGCAGCGTTGCCGAAGGGGTAACCTACGAGCAGTACTTC; CDR3aa: CSVAEGVTYEQYF
abundance: -; j_gene: TRBJ1-1; v_gene: TRBV25-1; d_gene: -; CDR3nt: TGTGCCAGTGTTCGGAGCACTGAAGCTTTCTTT; CDR3aa: CASVRSTEAFF
abundance: -; j_gene: TRBJ1-5; v_gene: TRBV5-6; d_gene: TRBD1; CDR3nt: TGTGCCAGCAGCTTCTACTACAGGGGAAAGCAGCCCCAGCATTTT; CDR3aa: CASSFYYRGKQPQHF
abundance: few; j_gene: TRBJ2-7; v_gene: TRBV2; d_gene: -; CDR3nt: TGTGCCAGCATACCAGCGTCGCGGGGCGAGCAGTACTTC; CDR3aa: CASIPASRGEQYF
abundance: -; j_gene: TRBJ1-1; v_gene: TRBV12-3/TRBV12-4; d_gene: TRBD1; CDR3nt: TGTGCCAGCACCTTAGACAGGGCCACTGAAGCTTTCTTT; CDR3aa: CASTLDRATEAFF
abundance: -; j_gene: TRBJ1-3; v_gene: TRBV6-2/TRBV6-3; d_gene: -; CDR3nt: TGTGCCAGCAGTTACCGGGAGCCCTCTGGAAACACCATATATTTT; CDR3aa: CASSYREPSGNTIYF
abundance: -; j_gene: TRBJ1-2; v_gene: TRBV4-3; d_gene: -; CDR3nt: TGCGCCAGCAGCCAAGAAATACAGGGTAAGAACTATGGCTACACCTTC; CDR3aa: CASSQEIQGKNYGYTF
abundance: once; j_gene: TRBJ1-3; v_gene: TRBV5-1; d_gene: TRBD1; CDR3nt: TGCGCCAGCAGCCTGGGACAGACCTCTGGAAACACCATATATTTT; CDR3aa: CASSLGQTSGNTIYF
abundance: -; j_gene: TRBJ2-1; v_gene: TRBV5-1; d_gene: TRBD1; CDR3nt: TGCGCCAGCAGCTCCGACAGGGTCGAGCAGTTCTTC; CDR3aa: CASSSDRVEQFF
abundance: -; j_gene: TRBJ2-2; v_gene: TRBV4-1; d_gene: -; CDR3nt: TGCGCCAGCAGCCAAGGGGCCGGGAAAGTCATTGCCGGGGAGCTGTTTTTT; CDR3aa: CASSQGAGKVIAGELFF
abundance: -; j_gene: TRBJ1-5; v_gene: TRBV6-5; d_gene: -; CDR3nt: TGTGCCAGCAGCCTACAGGGACCGGGTCAGCCCCAGCATTTT; CDR3aa: CASSLQGPGQPQHF
abundance: -; j_gene: TRBJ1-6; v_gene: TRBV5-5; d_gene: TRBD1; CDR3nt: TGTGCCAGCAGCTTGGCACAGGGGACTTCACCCCTCCACTTT; CDR3aa: CASSLAQGTSPLHF
abundance: -; j_gene: TRBJ2-3; v_gene: TRBV10-1; d_gene: TRBD2; CDR3nt: TGCGCCAGCAGCGCCGGGGGTAGCGGGGACACAGATACGCAGTATTTT; CDR3aa: CASSAGGSGDTDTQYF
abundance: -; j_gene: TRBJ1-4; v_gene: TRBV2; d_gene: TRBD1; CDR3nt: TGTGCCAGCACCCTGACAGGGGGCTATGAAAAACTGTTTTTT; CDR3aa: CASTLTGGYEKLFF
abundance: -; j_gene: TRBJ1-1; v_gene: TRBV7-2; d_gene: -; CDR3nt: TGTGCCAGCAGCTTTCAGGGCAGTTATAACACTGAAGCTTTCTTT; CDR3aa: CASSFQGSYNTEAFF
abundance: -; j_gene: TRBJ2-7; v_gene: TRBV28; d_gene: -; CDR3nt: TGTGCCAGCAGCCGGAGGAGGGACGAGCAGTACTTC; CDR3aa: CASSRRRDEQYF
abundance: -; j_gene: TRBJ2-3; v_gene: TRBV5-5; d_gene: TRBD1; CDR3nt: TGTGCCAGCAGGACAGGGTTGGGCACAGATACGCAGTATTTT; CDR3aa: CASRTGLGTDTQYF
abundance: few; j_gene: TRBJ2-2; v_gene: TRBV15; d_gene: TRBD1; CDR3nt: TGTGCCACCAGTGGAAGGGGGCCCCGGACCGGGGAGCTGTTTTTT; CDR3aa: CATSGRGPRTGELFF
abundance: -; j_gene: TRBJ2-4; v_gene: TRBV18; d_gene: TRBD1; CDR3nt: TGTGCCAGCTCACCGACAGGGGGGGGCAAAAACATTCAGTACTTC; CDR3aa: CASSPTGGGKNIQYF
abundance: few; j_gene: TRBJ2-7; v_gene: TRBV6-2/TRBV6-3; d_gene: TRBD1; CDR3nt: TGTGCCAGCAGTTACTCGACAGGGGGCTACGAGCAGTACTTC; CDR3aa: CASSYSTGGYEQYF
abundance: -; j_gene: TRBJ2-5; v_gene: TRBV5-6; d_gene: TRBD2; CDR3nt: TGTGCCAGCAGCTCGGTAGGACTAGCGGTCCACCAAGAGACCCAGTACTTC; CDR3aa: CASSSVGLAVHQETQYF
abundance: -; j_gene: TRBJ1-2; v_gene: TRBV5-8; d_gene: TRBD1; CDR3nt: TGTGCCAGCAGCATGCGAACGACAGGGGTTAATGGCTACACCTTC; CDR3aa: CASSMRTTGVNGYTF
abundance: -; j_gene: TRBJ1-2; v_gene: TRBV4-1; d_gene: -; CDR3nt: TGCGCCAGCAGCCAAGCGGAGCAGCTCTATGGCTACACCTTC; CDR3aa: CASSQAEQLYGYTF
abundance: -; j_gene: TRBJ1-1; v_gene: TRBV19; d_gene: -; CDR3nt: TGTGCCAGTAGTATAGATTCCAGGGCCGGCACTGAAGCTTTCTTT; CDR3aa: CASSIDSRAGTEAFF
abundance: -; j_gene: TRBJ1-5; v_gene: TRBV27; d_gene: TRBD1; CDR3nt: TGTGCCACCCGAGTTGGGACAGGGGGGGGTCAGCCCCAGCATTTT; CDR3aa: CATRVGTGGGQPQHF
abundance: -; j_gene: TRBJ1-4; v_gene: TRBV27; d_gene: TRBD1; CDR3nt: TGTGCCAGCAGTTTATCCCACGGGACAGGGTTCAATGAAAAACTGTTTTTT; CDR3aa: CASSLSHGTGFNEKLFF
abundance: once; j_gene: TRBJ2-5; v_gene: TRBV6-5; d_gene: TRBD1; CDR3nt: TGTGCCAGCAGAGGGGGCTTTGCTGAGGTGACCCAGTACTTC; CDR3aa: CASRGGFAEVTQYF
abundance: -; j_gene: TRBJ2-2; v_gene: TRBV5-1; d_gene: TRBD2; CDR3nt: TGCGCCAGCAGCTTGGCCCCTAGCGGGCTGAAAACCGGGGAGCTGTTTTTT; CDR3aa: CASSLAPSGLKTGELFF
abundance: -; j_gene: TRBJ1-2; v_gene: TRBV6-1; d_gene: -; CDR3nt: TGTGCCAGCAGTGAAGCAGGGGTTGGCTACACCTTC; CDR3aa: CASSEAGVGYTF
abundance: -; j_gene: TRBJ2-7; v_gene: TRBV7-3; d_gene: -; CDR3nt: TGTGCCAGCAGCTTAACGTTCAGGGACGAGCAGTACTTC; CDR3aa: CASSLTFRDEQYF
abundance: -; j_gene: TRBJ1-2; v_gene: TRBV11-2; d_gene: -; CDR3nt: TGTGCCAGCAGCTTATATGCAGGGGCTGGCTACACCTTC; CDR3aa: CASSLYAGAGYTF
abundance: -; j_gene: TRBJ1-1; v_gene: TRBV6-2/TRBV6-3; d_gene: -; CDR3nt: TGTGCCAGCAGTCTCTCCCTCCAGGGTAAAGCTTTCTTT; CDR3aa: CASSLSLQGKAFF
abundance: -; j_gene: TRBJ1-5; v_gene: TRBV18; d_gene: -; CDR3nt: TGTGCCAGCTCACCACTGGGGCCCGGCAATCAGCCCCAGCATTTT; CDR3aa: CASSPLGPGNQPQHF
abundance: -; j_gene: TRBJ1-2; v_gene: TRBV25-1; d_gene: TRBD1; CDR3nt: TGTGCCAGCAGTGAATATAATTCGGACAGGGTACGTGGCTACACCTTC; CDR3aa: CASSEYNSDRVRGYTF
abundance: -; j_gene: TRBJ2-7; v_gene: TRBV5-1; d_gene: -; CDR3nt: TGCGCCAGCAGCTTAAGAGTCGGGGGCGAGCAGTACTTC; CDR3aa: CASSLRVGGEQYF
abundance: -; j_gene: TRBJ1-2; v_gene: TRBV6-1; d_gene: TRBD1; CDR3nt: TGTGCCAGCAGTGAATCCCCAGGGGGAAACTATGGCTACACCTTC; CDR3aa: CASSESPGGNYGYTF
abundance: -; j_gene: TRBJ2-5; v_gene: TRBV6-4; d_gene: TRBD2; CDR3nt: TGTGCCAGTCAAAACGTAGCGGGAGAGGGTGAGACCCAGTACTTC; CDR3aa: CASQNVAGEGETQYF
abundance: -; j_gene: TRBJ1-5; v_gene: TRBV19; d_gene: TRBD1; CDR3nt: TGTGCCAGCCGACCCCAGGCCGGACAGGGAGTCGATCAGCCCCAGCATTTT; CDR3aa: CASRPQAGQGVDQPQHF
abundance: -; j_gene: TRBJ2-7; v_gene: TRBV7-2; d_gene: TRBD2; CDR3nt: TGTGCCAGCAGCTCGCGGGGGGGAAGCTCCTACGAGCAGTACTTC; CDR3aa: CASSSRGGSSYEQYF
abundance: -; j_gene: TRBJ1-3; v_gene: TRBV24-1; d_gene: -; CDR3nt: TGTGCCACCAGTGATTTGTGTCAGGCTGGCTCTGGAAACACCATATATTTT; CDR3aa: CATSDLCQAGSGNTIYF
abundance: -; j_gene: TRBJ1-2; v_gene: TRBV10-3; d_gene: -; CDR3nt: TGTGCCATCAGTGTCGTCTATGGCTACACCTTC; CDR3aa: CAISVVYGYTF
abundance: -; j_gene: TRBJ1-1; v_gene: TRBV29-1; d_gene: TRBD1; CDR3nt: TGCAGCGGCAGCATTGGACAGGGCTACACTGAAGCTTTCTTT; CDR3aa: CSGSIGQGYTEAFF
abundance: few; j_gene: TRBJ2-3; v_gene: TRBV7-3; d_gene: -; CDR3nt: TGTGCCAGCAGCTTAAAACAGACCCCAGATACGCAGTATTTT; CDR3aa: CASSLKQTPDTQYF
abundance: -; j_gene: TRBJ1-2; v_gene: TRBV6-5; d_gene: -; CDR3nt: TGTGCCAGCAGTTACTCTCGGGCAGGGAAAGGCTACACCTTC; CDR3aa: CASSYSRAGKGYTF
abundance: -; j_gene: TRBJ1-2; v_gene: TRBV10-1; d_gene: TRBD1; CDR3nt: TGCGCCAGCAGTGCTGGGACAGGTGACTATGGCTACACCTTC; CDR3aa: CASSAGTGDYGYTF
abundance: -; j_gene: TRBJ2-2; v_gene: TRBV3-1/TRBV3-2; d_gene: TRBD1; CDR3nt: TGTGCCAGCAGCCGCCGGGACAGAAACACCGGGGAGCTGTTTTTT; CDR3aa: CASSRRDRNTGELFF